The 17 T cell receptor beta chains below come from one sample, sequenced in a study of blood T cell repertoires in COVID-19. Assay: immunoSEQ multiplex PCR; the TCRdb copy retains only in-frame clones and omits some. The sample carries some 260,000 clones, less than 85% recorded once. The sequenced sample was peripheral blood. These TCRs come from an elderly woman with active or convalescent COVID-19.

The rearrangement joins TRBV10-3 to TRBJ1-4, with 7 bases fitting TRBD1. The CDR3 loop spans 13 amino acids. The V segment lost 6 bases and the J segment 4 bases; nucleotides outside the gene matches: 2. The V gene's germline CDR1 is ENHRY and CDR2 SYGVKD. CDR3 protein: CAIRGQLNEKLFF. CDR3 coding DNA: TGTGCCATCAGGGGACAGCTTAATGAAAAACTGTTTTTT.

The chain has TRBV28 and TRBJ1-4, with D hard to call. CDR1 and CDR2 from the germline V gene are MDHEN and SYDVKM. The CDR3 has 13 amino acids. V lost 3 bases to trimming and J lost 2 bases, with 4 bases between them. CDR3 DNA: TGTGCCAGCAGTTTCAGGACTAATGAAAAACTGTTTTTT. Its protein product is CASSFRTNEKLFF.

The chain links TRBV18 to TRBJ2-2; possibly TRBD2 for D (6 bases). CDR1 is KGHSH and CDR2 is LQKENI in the germline V gene. The CDR3 spans 15 residues. V was cut by 3 bases and J by 7 bases, with 15 bases left in between. The CDR3, as DNA: TGTGCCAGCTCACCGAATCGGGAGTATGGCGGGGAGCTGTTTTTT. It yields the protein CASSPNREYGGELFF.

The chain uses TRBV9 and TRBJ1-5, with 7 bases aligning to TRBD1. Trimming removed 0 bases from V and 1 base from J; junction bases left unmatched: 4. The CDR3 covers 16 residues. Per the germline V gene, CDR1 is SGDLS and CDR2 is YYNGEE. The CDR3 DNA reads TGTGCCAGCAGCGTAGGACAGGGATGGAGCAATCAGCCCCAGCATTTT. Translating gives CASSVGQGWSNQPQHF. The full variable domain, rest sourced from reference TRBV9 and TRBJ1-5, is DSGVTQTPKHLITATGQRVTLRCSPRSGDLSVYWYQQSLDQGLQFLIQYYNGEERAKGNILERFSAQQFPDLHSELNLSSLELGDSALYFCASSVGQGWSNQPQHFGDGTRLSIL.

The CDR3 coding sequence is TGTGCCAGCAGCTTAGCGAGGGCGTCCTACGAGCAGTACTTC. This translates into CASSLARASYEQYF. This chain links TRBV7-8 with TRBJ2-7, with D perhaps matching TRBD2 (5 bases). The CDR3 is 14 residues long. The germline V gene has CDR1 SGHVS and CDR2 FQNEAQ. V shed 0 bases and J shed 1 base, with 7 bases lying between them.

This chain links TRBV7-2 with TRBJ2-7, with a weak D call TRBD1 (5 bases). V lost 4 bases and J 5 bases, leaving 24 bases between the germline ends. CDR1 SGHTA and CDR2 FQGNSA come from the germline V gene. The CDR3 runs to 17 residues. As DNA, the CDR3 is TGTGCCAGCAGCTCTCAACTAAGGGCAGGGTTGGTCCACGAGCAGTACTTC. It encodes CASSSQLRAGLVHEQYF.

This clone was found once. This rearrangement joins TRBV5-4 to TRBJ1-2; 9 positions agree with TRBD1. CDR1 and CDR2 from the germline V gene are SGHNT and YYREEE (reference sequence). The CDR3 has 14 residues. Trimming cost V 3 bases and J 2 bases; bases outside gene matches: 2. Written as DNA, the CDR3 is TGTGCCAGCAGCTCGGACAGGGGAAACTATGGCTACACCTTC. This translates into CASSSDRGNYGYTF.

In its sample, this clone was seen once. This rearrangement joins TRBV27 to TRBJ2-5; weak D call: TRBD1 (5 bases). CDR1 and CDR2 (germline): MNHEY, SMNVEV (reference sequence). CDR3 length: 13 amino acids. The V end was cut by 6 bases, the J end by 2 bases, with 10 bases between. Written as DNA, the CDR3 is TGTGCCAGCAGATCGCAGGGACAAGAGACCCAGTACTTC. Translation gives CASRSQGQETQYF.

The chain is built from TRBV5-5 and TRBJ2-7; 9 bases fit TRBD1. This CDR3 has 16 residues. Germline V gene lookup returns CDR1 SGHKS and CDR2 YYEKEE (reference sequence). Losses at the gene ends were 4 bases for V and 6 bases for J; bases not matched to a gene: 14. The CDR3: CASSIGQGIGQLEQYF. In DNA form, the CDR3 reads TGTGCCAGCAGCATAGGACAGGGGATCGGACAACTCGAGCAGTACTTC.

The chain has TRBV6-6 and TRBJ2-3, with 9 nucleotides matching TRBD2. CDR1 and CDR2 from the germline V gene are MNHNY and SVGAGI (reference sequence). The CDR3 has 17 amino acids. V shed 5 bases and J 1 base; nucleotides not matched to a gene: 10. The CDR3 DNA sequence: TGTGCCAGCAGTCGACCCCCTAGCGGGATGGGCACAGATACGCAGTATTTT. This translates into CASSRPPSGMGTDTQYF.

This clone was detected only once. The chain carries TRBV28 and TRBJ1-6, with a possible D match to TRBD1 (6 bases). CDR3 length: 14 amino acids. V lost 2 bases and J 7 bases, leaving 9 bases between the germline ends. Germline values: CDR1 MDHEN, CDR2 SYDVKM. The CDR3 bases are TGTGCCAGCAGTTTACTACAGGGCAATTCACCCCTCCACTTT. Protein: CASSLLQGNSPLHF. The variable domain in full, completed from reference TRBV28 and TRBJ1-6, reads DVKVTQSSRYLVKRTGEKVFLECVQDMDHENMFWYRQDPGLGLRLIYFSYDVKMKEKGDIPEGYSVSREKKERFSLILESASTNQTSMYLCASSLLQGNSPLHFGNGTRLTVT.

The gene calls are TRBV25-1 and TRBJ2-5; D perhaps matches TRBD1 (5 bases). CDR3 length: 13 amino acids. Deletions cut 4 bases from V and 1 base from J, with 7 bases between. Per the germline V gene, CDR1 is MGHDK and CDR2 is SYGVNS. The CDR3 bases are TGTGCCAGCAGTGGCAGGGTCCAAGAGACCCAGTACTTC. Its protein product is CASSGRVQETQYF.

As DNA, the CDR3 is TGTGCCAGCAGAAGAGGGACAGATGAAAAACTGTTTTTT. Its protein product is CASRRGTDEKLFF. This sequence joins TRBV5-4 and TRBJ1-4, with 7 bases aligning to TRBD1. CDR3 length: 13 residues. The ends lost 5 bases at V and 6 bases at J; junction bases unmatched: 4. CDR1 is SGHNT and CDR2 is YYREEE in the germline V gene (reference sequence).

The chain uses TRBV18 and TRBJ1-2; TRBD1 aligns across 9 bases. Germline V gives CDR1 KGHSH, CDR2 LQKENI. This CDR3 comprises 15 residues. J lost 8 bases, V lost 3 bases, and 10 bases had no gene match. This CDR3 is CASSPASGDRDGYTF. The CDR3 DNA reads TGTGCCAGCTCACCGGCTTCCGGGGACAGGGACGGCTACACCTTC.

The J gene is TRBJ1-2, the V gene TRBV7-9, with D possibly being TRBD1 (6 bases). Trimming stripped 10 bases from V and 1 base from J, with 13 bases between. From germline, CDR1 is SEHNR and CDR2 FQNEAQ (reference sequence). This CDR3 comprises 13 residues. The CDR3 is CAISQGINYGYTF. In DNA, the CDR3 is TGTGCCATCTCACAGGGAATTAACTATGGCTACACCTTC.

This clone occurred once. The chain couples TRBV19 to TRBJ1-5; tentative D call: TRBD1 (5 bases). The CDR3 runs to 15 residues. Germline V CDR1 and CDR2: LNHDA, SQIVND (reference sequence). The V end was cut by 6 bases, the J end by 1 base, with 13 bases between. CDR3 coding DNA: TGTGCCAGTAGGGCGGGGCAGAGGAGCAATCAGCCCCAGCATTTT. Protein sequence: CASRAGQRSNQPQHF. Using reference TRBV19 and TRBJ1-5 for the parts outside the CDR3, the full variable domain is DGGITQSPKYLFRKEGQNVTLSCEQNLNHDAMYWYRQDPGQGLRLIYYSQIVNDFQKGDIAEGYSVSREKKESFPLTVTSAQKNPTAFYLCASRAGQRSNQPQHFGDGTRLSIL.

The V call is TRBV11-2, the J call TRBJ2-4; D possibly corresponds to TRBD2 (6 bases). Germline V gene sequence: CDR1 SGHAT, CDR2 FQNNGV. There are 16 residues in the CDR3. The V gene lost 0 bases and the J gene lost 8 bases, with 17 bases spanning the gap. This chain's CDR3 is CASSLEGLQPGDIQYF. The CDR3 DNA sequence: TGTGCCAGCAGCTTAGAAGGACTGCAACCGGGGGACATTCAGTACTTC. Complete variable domain (other parts from reference TRBV11-2 and TRBJ2-4): EAGVAQSPRYKIIEKRQSVAFWCNPISGHATLYWYQQILGQGPKLLIQFQNNGVVDDSQLPKDRFSAERLKGVDSTLKIQPAKLEDSAVYLCASSLEGLQPGDIQYFGAGTRLSVL.